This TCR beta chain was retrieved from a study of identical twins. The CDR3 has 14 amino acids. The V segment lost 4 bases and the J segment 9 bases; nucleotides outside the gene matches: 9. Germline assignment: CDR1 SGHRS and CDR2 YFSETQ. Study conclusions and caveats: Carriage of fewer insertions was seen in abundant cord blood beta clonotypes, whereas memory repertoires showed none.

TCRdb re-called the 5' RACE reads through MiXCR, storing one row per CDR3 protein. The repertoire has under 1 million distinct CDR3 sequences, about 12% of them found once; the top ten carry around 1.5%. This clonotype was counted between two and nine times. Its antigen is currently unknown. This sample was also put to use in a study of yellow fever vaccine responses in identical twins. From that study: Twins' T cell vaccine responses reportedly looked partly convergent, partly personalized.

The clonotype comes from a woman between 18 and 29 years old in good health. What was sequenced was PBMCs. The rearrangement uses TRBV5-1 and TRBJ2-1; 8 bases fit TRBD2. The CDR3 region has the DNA TGCGCCAGCAGCCTAATGAGCGGGAGCTTTGAGCAGTTCTTC. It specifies CASSLMSGSFEQFF.